The subject of this entry is one T cell receptor beta chain. What it binds is not known. Only in-frame clones appear in the TCRdb table, and some are missing; sequencing was by immunoSEQ multiplex PCR. The sample lists more than 9,500 clones, about 65% occurring once. The entry originates in a study of radiation and T cells in renal cell carcinoma. Findings and caveats of the study: Irradiated tumors held more dominant CDR3 motifs than control tumors.

Unmatched junction bases numbered 9, after V lost 4 bases and J lost 3 bases. The CDR3 is 15 residues long. Germline V CDR1 and CDR2: SGHRS, YFSETQ. Stated treatment: treatment-naive control, cytoreductive nephrectomy. Control tumor donors were several females and 10 to 12 males, median age roughly 57 years. The V call is TRBV5-1, the J call TRBJ2-7, with 8 bases fitting TRBD1. This TCR derives from an elderly woman with renal cell carcinoma. The sequenced sample was tumor tissue, obtained from a patient whose treatment was nephrectomy without radiotherapy. CDR3 protein: CASSRGTGAFYEQYF. The CDR3 coding sequence is TGCGCCAGCAGCCGCGGGACAGGCGCCTTCTACGAGCAGTACTTC.